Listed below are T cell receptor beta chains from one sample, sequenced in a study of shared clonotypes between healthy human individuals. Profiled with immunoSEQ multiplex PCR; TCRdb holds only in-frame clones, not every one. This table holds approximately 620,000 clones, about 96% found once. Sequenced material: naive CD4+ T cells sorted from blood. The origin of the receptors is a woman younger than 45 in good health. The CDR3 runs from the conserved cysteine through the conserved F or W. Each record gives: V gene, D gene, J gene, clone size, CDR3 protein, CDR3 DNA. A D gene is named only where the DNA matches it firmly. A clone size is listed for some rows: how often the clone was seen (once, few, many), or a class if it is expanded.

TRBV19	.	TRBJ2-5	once	CASSQDQETQYF	TGTGCCAGTAGTCAGGATCAAGAGACCCAGTACTTC
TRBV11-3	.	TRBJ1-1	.	CASSLSRFQTEAFF	TGTGCCAGCAGCTTAAGCCGATTCCAGACTGAAGCTTTCTTT
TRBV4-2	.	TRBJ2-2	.	CASSQDIPRPGELFF	TGTGCCAGCAGCCAAGATATCCCGCGTCCTGGGGAGCTGTTTTTT
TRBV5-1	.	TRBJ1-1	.	CASSLARRTEAFF	TGCGCCAGCAGCTTGGCCCGTCGCACTGAAGCTTTCTTT
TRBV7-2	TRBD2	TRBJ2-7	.	CASSYVAGRNPYEQYF	TGTGCCAGCAGCTACGTAGCGGGAAGGAACCCCTACGAGCAGTACTTC
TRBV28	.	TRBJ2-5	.	CASSPRTFRGRETQYF	TGTGCCAGCAGTCCCCGGACCTTTAGGGGAAGAGAGACCCAGTACTTC
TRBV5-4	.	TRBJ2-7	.	CASSLGAGSSYEQYF	TGTGCCAGCAGCTTGGGGGCGGGGAGCTCCTACGAGCAGTACTTC
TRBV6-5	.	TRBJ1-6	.	CASSYSVNVALHF	TGTGCCAGCAGTTACTCGGTGAACGTCGCCCTCCACTTT
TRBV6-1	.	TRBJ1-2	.	CASTHGGGYGYTF	TGTGCCAGCACCCACGGGGGTGGCTATGGCTACACCTTC
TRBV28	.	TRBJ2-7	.	CASGARGRSIEQYF	TGTGCCAGTGGAGCCAGGGGGAGGTCCATCGAGCAGTACTTC
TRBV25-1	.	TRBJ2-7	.	CASSRIYEQYF	TGTGCCAGCAGCAGGATTTACGAGCAGTACTTC
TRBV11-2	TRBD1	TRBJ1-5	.	CASSLGPDRVDQPQHF	TGTGCCAGCAGCTTAGGTCCGGACAGGGTGGATCAGCCCCAGCATTTT
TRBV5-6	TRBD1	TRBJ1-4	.	CASSQLPGGGEKLFF	TGTGCCAGCAGCCAGCTCCCAGGGGGAGGTGAAAAACTGTTTTTT
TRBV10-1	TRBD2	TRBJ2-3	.	CASSDGTNTDTQYF	TGCGCCAGCAGTGATGGGACTAACACAGATACGCAGTATTTT
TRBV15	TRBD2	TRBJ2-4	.	CATRSGSNPKNIQYF	TGTGCCACCCGAAGCGGGAGTAATCCCAAAAACATTCAGTACTTC
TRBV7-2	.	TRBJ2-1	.	CASSLFAGKNEQFF	TGTGCCAGCAGCTTATTTGCCGGAAAAAATGAGCAGTTCTTC
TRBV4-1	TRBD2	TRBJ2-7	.	CASSQETSGRMRSYEQYF	TGCGCCAGCAGCCAAGAGACTAGCGGGAGGATGAGATCCTACGAGCAGTACTTC
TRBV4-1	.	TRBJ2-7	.	CASSPIVADAYEQYF	TGCGCCAGCAGCCCAATCGTAGCGGACGCCTACGAGCAGTACTTC
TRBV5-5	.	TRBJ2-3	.	CASSLAVGGGQDTQYF	TGTGCCAGCAGCTTGGCCGTCGGGGGCGGTCAAGATACGCAGTATTTT
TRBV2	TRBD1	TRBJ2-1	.	CASSEARGTGNNEQFF	TGTGCCAGCAGTGAAGCGAGGGGGACAGGGAACAATGAGCAGTTCTTC
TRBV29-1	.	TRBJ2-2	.	CSVEDLGRSPGELFF	TGCAGCGTTGAAGATCTTGGGCGGTCCCCCGGGGAGCTGTTTTTT
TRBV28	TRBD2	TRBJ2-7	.	CASRKTSVDPYEQYF	TGTGCCAGCAGAAAGACTAGCGTTGATCCCTACGAGCAGTACTTC
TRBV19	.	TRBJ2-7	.	CASSEAGIGYEQYF	TGTGCCAGTTCGGAGGCGGGAATAGGGTACGAGCAGTACTTC
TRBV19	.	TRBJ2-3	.	CASSPQGLVTDTQYF	TGTGCCAGTAGTCCCCAAGGACTCGTCACAGATACGCAGTATTTT
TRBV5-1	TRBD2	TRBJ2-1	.	CASSLAGAPLQQFF	TGCGCCAGCAGTCTAGCGGGCGCTCCCCTCCAGCAGTTCTTC
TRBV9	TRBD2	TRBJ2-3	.	CASRVSGRSTDTQYF	TGTGCCAGCCGAGTTAGCGGGCGTAGCACAGATACGCAGTATTTT
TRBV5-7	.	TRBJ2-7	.	CASSLKGDHLYEQYF	TGTGCCAGCAGCTTGAAGGGAGACCACCTCTACGAGCAGTACTTC
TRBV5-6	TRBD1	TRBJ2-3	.	CASSNRGQADTQYF	TGTGCCAGCAGCAACAGGGGGCAAGCGGATACGCAGTATTTT
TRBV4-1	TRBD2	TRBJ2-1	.	CASSQGLAGVEEQFF	TGCGCCAGCAGCCAGGGACTAGCGGGAGTCGAAGAGCAGTTCTTC
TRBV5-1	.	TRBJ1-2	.	CASSPGDISNYGYTF	TGCGCCAGCAGCCCCGGGGACATCTCTAACTATGGCTACACCTTC
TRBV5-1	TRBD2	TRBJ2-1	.	CASSLRTSAESEQFF	TGCGCCAGCAGCTTGAGGACTAGCGCTGAGAGTGAGCAGTTCTTC
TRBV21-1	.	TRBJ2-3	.	CASSKDPTRLCYTQYF	TGTGCCAGCAGCAAAGACCCAACCCGCCTGTGTTATACGCAGTATTTT
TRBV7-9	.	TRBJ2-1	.	CASSLYLNNEQFF	TGTGCCAGCAGCTTATATCTGAACAATGAGCAGTTCTTC
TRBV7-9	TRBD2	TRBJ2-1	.	CASSLGHGTSGGVYNEQFF	TGTGCCAGCAGCTTAGGCCACGGGACTAGCGGGGGGGTCTACAATGAGCAGTTCTTC
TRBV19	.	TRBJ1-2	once	CASSGSHTGTYGYTF	TGTGCCAGTAGTGGCTCTCACACAGGGACCTATGGCTACACCTTC
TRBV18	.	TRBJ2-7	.	CASSPRGGDEQYF	TGTGCCAGCTCACCGAGAGGGGGAGACGAGCAGTACTTC
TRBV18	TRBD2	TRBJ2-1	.	CASSPRVSGLGSYNEQFF	TGTGCCAGCTCCCCTCGGGTGAGCGGACTAGGGTCCTACAATGAGCAGTTCTTC
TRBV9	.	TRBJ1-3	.	CASSVGGEPGNTIYF	TGTGCCAGCAGCGTAGGAGGGGAGCCTGGAAACACCATATATTTT
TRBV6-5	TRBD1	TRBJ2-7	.	CASSPGTGGLEQYF	TGTGCCAGCAGTCCCGGGACAGGGGGCCTCGAGCAGTACTTC
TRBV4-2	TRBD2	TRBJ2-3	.	CASSLQAGGSADTQYF	TGTGCCAGCAGCCTCCAAGCGGGAGGAAGCGCAGATACGCAGTATTTT
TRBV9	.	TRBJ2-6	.	CASSPRPSSGANVLTF	TGTGCCAGCAGCCCCAGGCCCAGCTCTGGGGCCAACGTCCTGACTTTC
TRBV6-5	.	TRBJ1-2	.	CASSYTINYGYTF	TGTGCCAGCAGTTACACCATTAACTATGGCTACACCTTC
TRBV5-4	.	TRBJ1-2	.	CASSLMGADYGYTF	TGTGCCAGCAGCTTGATGGGGGCAGACTATGGCTACACCTTC
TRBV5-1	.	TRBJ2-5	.	CASSPGTQETQYF	TGCGCCAGCAGCCCCGGGACTCAGGAGACCCAGTACTTC
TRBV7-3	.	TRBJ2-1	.	CASSTPGDEQFF	TGTGCCAGCAGCACCCCGGGTGACGAGCAGTTCTTC
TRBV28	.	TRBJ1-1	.	CASSLGYPLNTEAFF	TGTGCCAGCAGTTTAGGGTATCCCCTGAACACTGAAGCTTTCTTT
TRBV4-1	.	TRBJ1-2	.	CASSHSVVPGEDYGYTF	TGCGCCAGCAGCCACTCCGTCGTCCCTGGGGAAGACTATGGCTACACCTTC
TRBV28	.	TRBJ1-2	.	CASSFGREGGYTF	TGTGCCAGCAGTTTCGGTCGGGAGGGAGGCTACACCTTC
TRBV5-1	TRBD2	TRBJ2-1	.	CASSFSGDYNEQFF	TGCGCCAGCAGCTTCAGCGGGGATTACAATGAGCAGTTCTTC
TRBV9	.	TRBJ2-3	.	CASSARPTDTQYF	TGTGCCAGCAGCGCCCGTCCCACAGATACGCAGTATTTT
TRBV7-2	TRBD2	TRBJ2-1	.	CASSLETSGFMSYNEQFF	TGTGCCAGCAGCTTAGAAACTAGCGGGTTTATGTCCTACAATGAGCAGTTCTTC